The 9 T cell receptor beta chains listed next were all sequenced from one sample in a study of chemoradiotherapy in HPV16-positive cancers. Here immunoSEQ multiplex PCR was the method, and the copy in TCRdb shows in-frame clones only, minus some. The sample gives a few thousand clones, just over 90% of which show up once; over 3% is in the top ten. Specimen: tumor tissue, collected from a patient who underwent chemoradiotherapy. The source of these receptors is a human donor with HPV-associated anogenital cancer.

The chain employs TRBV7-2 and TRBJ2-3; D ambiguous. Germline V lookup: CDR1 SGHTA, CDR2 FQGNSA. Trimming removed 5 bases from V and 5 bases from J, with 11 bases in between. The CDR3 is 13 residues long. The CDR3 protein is CASSPDSLDTQYF. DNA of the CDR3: TGTGCCAGCAGCCCGGATAGCCTAGATACGCAGTATTTT.

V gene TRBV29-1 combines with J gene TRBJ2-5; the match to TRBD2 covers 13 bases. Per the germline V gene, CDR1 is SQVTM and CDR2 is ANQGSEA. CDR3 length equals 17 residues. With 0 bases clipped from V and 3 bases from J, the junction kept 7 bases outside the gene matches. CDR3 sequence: CSVEEGLAGALEETQYF. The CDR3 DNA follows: TGCAGCGTTGAAGAAGGACTAGCGGGGGCCCTTGAAGAGACCCAGTACTTC.

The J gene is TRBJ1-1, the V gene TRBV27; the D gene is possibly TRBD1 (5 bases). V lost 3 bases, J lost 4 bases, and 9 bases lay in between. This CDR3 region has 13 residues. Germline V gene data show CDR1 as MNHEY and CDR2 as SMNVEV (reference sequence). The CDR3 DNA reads TGTGCCAGCAGTTTTGCGGGGGTCACTGAAGCTTTCTTT. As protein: CASSFAGVTEAFF.

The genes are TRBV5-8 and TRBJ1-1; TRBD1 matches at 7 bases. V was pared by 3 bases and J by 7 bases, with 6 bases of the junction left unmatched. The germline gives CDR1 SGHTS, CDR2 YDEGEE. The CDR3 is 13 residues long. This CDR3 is CASSYYRGGEAFF. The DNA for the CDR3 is TGTGCCAGCAGCTACTACAGGGGCGGTGAAGCTTTCTTT.

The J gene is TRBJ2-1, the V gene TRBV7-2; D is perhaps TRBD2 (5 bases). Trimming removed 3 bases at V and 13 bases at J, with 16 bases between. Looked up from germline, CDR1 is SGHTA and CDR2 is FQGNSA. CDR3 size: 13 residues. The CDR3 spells CASSFVLESSQFF. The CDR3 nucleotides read TGTGCCAGCAGCTTCGTACTAGAGAGTAGTCAGTTCTTC.

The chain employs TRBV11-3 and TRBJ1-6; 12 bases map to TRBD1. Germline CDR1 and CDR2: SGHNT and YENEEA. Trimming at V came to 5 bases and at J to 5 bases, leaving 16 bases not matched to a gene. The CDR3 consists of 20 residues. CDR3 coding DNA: TGTGCCAGCAGCACAAAACGAGGGACAGGGGGCGCTGCGAATAATTCACCCCTCCACTTT. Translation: CASSTKRGTGGAANNSPLHF.

CDR3 DNA sequence: TGCAGCGTTAGACAGGGGGCGGGGGAGCAGTACTTC. As protein: CSVRQGAGEQYF. This chain joins TRBV29-1 and TRBJ2-7, with 10 bases aligning to TRBD1. The germline CDR1 and CDR2 sequences are SQVTM and ANQGSEA. This CDR3 has 12 residues. The V and J ends lost 5 bases and 7 bases, in that order; junction bases with no gene match: 5.

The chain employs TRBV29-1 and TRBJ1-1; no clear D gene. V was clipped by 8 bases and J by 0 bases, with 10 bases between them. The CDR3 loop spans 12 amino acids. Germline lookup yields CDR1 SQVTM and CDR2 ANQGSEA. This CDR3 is CSSIGLNTEAFF. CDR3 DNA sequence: TGCAGCTCCATCGGCTTGAACACTGAAGCTTTCTTT.

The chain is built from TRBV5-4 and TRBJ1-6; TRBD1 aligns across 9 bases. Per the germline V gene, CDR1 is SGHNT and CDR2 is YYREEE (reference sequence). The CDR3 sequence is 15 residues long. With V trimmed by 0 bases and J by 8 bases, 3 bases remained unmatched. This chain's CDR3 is CASSLGGDRDSPLHF. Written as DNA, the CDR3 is TGTGCCAGCAGCTTGGGAGGGGACAGGGATTCACCCCTCCACTTT. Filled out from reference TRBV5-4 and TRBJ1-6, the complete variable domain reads ETGVTQSPTHLIKTRGQQVTLRCSSQSGHNTVSWYQQALGQGPQFIFQYYREEENGRGNFPPRFSGLQFPNYSSELNVNALELDDSALYLCASSLGGDRDSPLHFGNGTRLTVT.